The rows below give T cell receptor beta chains drawn from one sample of a study of PD-L1 blockade in urothelial cancer. The repertoire was sequenced with immunoSEQ multiplex PCR; TCRdb's copy has only in-frame clones and lacks some. The repertoire holds 85,000 to 90,000 clones, with 80% to 90% as singletons. The specimen was PBMCs, collected around atezolizumab (anti-PD-L1) treatment. The receptor source for this set is an elderly woman with urothelial cancer. Each CDR3 is given with its conserved first and last residue. The D gene is left open where the match is weak. The size field is filled for only some rows; it gives once, few, many or a size class.

NA	TRBV29-1	TRBD2	TRBJ2-1	TGCAGCGTTGAGGGTCTCGCTAGCGGGAGGTACAATGAGCAGTTCTTC	CSVEGLASGRYNEQFF
NA	TRBV27	NA	TRBJ2-1	TGTGCCAGCAGTTTAACCCCCGGGGGATACAATGAGCAGTTCTTC	CASSLTPGGYNEQFF
NA	TRBV9	TRBD1	TRBJ2-1	TGTGCCAGCAGCGTAGAGGGTCCATGGGCAGGGGGTTCAAACAATGAGCAGTTCTTC	CASSVEGPWAGGSNNEQFF
NA	TRBV21-1	NA	TRBJ2-5	TGTGCCAGCAGCAAAGAGCAAGACAGGGGTCCCCACGAGTTCCAGTACTTC	CASSKEQDRGPHEFQYF
NA	TRBV5-1	TRBD2	TRBJ2-1	TGCGCCAGCAGCTTGGCGGGGACTAATTACAATGAGCAGTTCTTC	CASSLAGTNYNEQFF
NA	TRBV2	NA	TRBJ1-5	TGTGCCAGCAGTGATTCAGCTAGAGGCAATCAGCCCCAGCATTTT	CASSDSARGNQPQHF
NA	TRBV4-2	NA	TRBJ2-5	TGTGCCAGCAGCTATAACCTAGGGGTCCGCCAAGAGACCCAGTACTTC	CASSYNLGVRQETQYF
NA	TRBV18	NA	TRBJ2-7	TGTGCCAGCTCACCACGCGAGGTCTCCTACGAGCAGTACTTC	CASSPREVSYEQYF
NA	TRBV7-7	NA	TRBJ2-2	TGTGCCAGCAGCCCATTAACAGGGACCGGGGAGCTGTTTTTT	CASSPLTGTGELFF
NA	TRBV11-2	NA	TRBJ1-2	TGTGCCAGCAGCTTAGATTTGGAGGCCCATGGCTACACCTTC	CASSLDLEAHGYTF
NA	TRBV9	TRBD1	TRBJ1-5	TGTGCCAGCAGCGGGACAGGGCAATTCAATCAGCCCCAGCATTTT	CASSGTGQFNQPQHF
NA	TRBV10-2	NA	TRBJ1-1	TGCGCCAGCAGTGAGGCGGGTGGCGGCACTGAAGCTTTCTTT	CASSEAGGGTEAFF
NA	TRBV7-3	TRBD1	TRBJ1-2	TGTGCCAGCAGCTCCACTGGACAGGGGCCTGGCTACACCTTC	CASSSTGQGPGYTF
NA	TRBV19	TRBD1	TRBJ2-5	TGTGCCAGTAGTACGGGGACAGGGAGTGAGACCCAGTACTTC	CASSTGTGSETQYF
NA	TRBV5-1	NA	TRBJ1-5	TGCGCCAGCAGCGAACAGGGCTTCAGCAATCAGCCCCAGCATTTT	CASSEQGFSNQPQHF
NA	TRBV9	TRBD2	TRBJ2-1	TGTGCCAGCAGCGGTGGAGGGACTAGCGGCTACAATGAGCAGTTCTTC	CASSGGGTSGYNEQFF
NA	TRBV7-6	NA	TRBJ2-5	TGTGCCAGCAGCTCAGGGTCCCGGAGGGGAGAGACCCAGTACTTC	CASSSGSRRGETQYF
NA	TRBV6-1	NA	TRBJ1-1	TGTGCCAGCAGTACCCTCGGGACACTGGGAACTGAAGCTTTCTTT	CASSTLGTLGTEAFF
NA	TRBV5-1	TRBD1	TRBJ1-1	TGCGCCAGCAGGACCGGGACAGCGAACACTGAAGCTTTCTTT	CASRTGTANTEAFF
NA	TRBV4-2	NA	TRBJ2-2	TGTGCCAGCAGCCTCCCCGACACCGGGGAGCTGTTTTTT	CASSLPDTGELFF
NA	TRBV5-1	TRBD1	TRBJ2-7	TGCGCCAGCAGCGGGGGACAGGGGATCCTTTCCTACGAGCAGTACTTC	CASSGGQGILSYEQYF
NA	TRBV6-6	NA	TRBJ2-7	TGTGCCTGCGGGCAGTTCTACGAGCAGTACTTC	CACGQFYEQYF
NA	TRBV2	NA	TRBJ1-3	TGTGCCAGCAGTGCCTTTCACCGTCGGGGTGGAAACACCATATATTTT	CASSAFHRRGGNTIYF
once	TRBV11-1	TRBD2	TRBJ2-1	TGTGCCAGCAGCTTAGCGGTTAGCGGGGCATTTTACAATGAGCAGTTCTTC	CASSLAVSGAFYNEQFF
NA	TRBV18	TRBD1	TRBJ2-1	TGTGCCAGCAGAACCACAGGGGTCGAGCAGTTCTTC	CASRTTGVEQFF
once	TRBV30	NA	TRBJ1-2	TGTGCCTGGATGGGAGGGGTGGGCCAAAACTATGGCTACACCTTC	CAWMGGVGQNYGYTF
NA	TRBV30	NA	TRBJ1-1	TGTGCCTGGAGTTGGCAGGGATGGGACACTGAAGCTTTCTTT	CAWSWQGWDTEAFF
NA	TRBV19	TRBD1	TRBJ2-2	TGTGCCAGTAGTATAGGAGGGGGCCTGAACACCGGGGAGCTGTTTTTT	CASSIGGGLNTGELFF
NA	TRBV5-4	TRBD1	TRBJ2-5	TGTGCCAGCAGCTGGCCAGGGGGCTCTGAGACCCAGTACTTC	CASSWPGGSETQYF
NA	TRBV7-9	TRBD2	TRBJ2-5	TGTGCCGGGGGAGGGGCAGCCGTGGCGCAAGAGACCCAGTACTTC	CAGGGAAVAQETQYF
NA	TRBV30	NA	TRBJ1-2	TGTGCCTGGATCTTGCCCGGGAATTGGGGCTACACCTTC	CAWILPGNWGYTF
NA	TRBV12-5	NA	TRBJ2-2	TGTGCTAGTGGTTTGGTTGACGGGATCATACAGCTTGACACCGGGGAGCTGTTTTTT	CASGLVDGIIQLDTGELFF
NA	TRBV5-1	TRBD2	TRBJ2-1	TGCGCCAGCAGCTCGGGGACTAGCGGGAGCGGTGAGCAGTTCTTC	CASSSGTSGSGEQFF
NA	TRBV5-5	NA	TRBJ1-2	TGTGCCAGCAGCTTGGAACCCTCAGGTGCGATGAGTGGCTACACCTTC	CASSLEPSGAMSGYTF
NA	TRBV10-1	TRBD2	TRBJ2-3	TGCGCCAGCAGTGAGGCCTCCGGGAGGACGCAGTATTTT	CASSEASGRTQYF
NA	TRBV29-1	NA	TRBJ1-2	TGCAGCGTTGGCGTCCGGGAAGAAACTTTCTATGGCTACACCTTC	CSVGVREETFYGYTF
NA	TRBV5-3	NA	TRBJ1-5	TGTGCCAGAAGCCGTACCCTGCTAAAAGGGGAAGGGGGTCAGCCCCAGCATTTT	CARSRTLLKGEGGQPQHF
once	TRBV6-5	TRBD2	TRBJ2-7	TGTGCCAGCAGCTCGACTAGCGGGAGGGTGTACGAGCAGTACTTC	CASSSTSGRVYEQYF
once	TRBV28	TRBD2	TRBJ2-5	TGTGCCAGCAGCAGTAGCGGGAGATCCGAGACCCAGTACTTC	CASSSSGRSETQYF
once	TRBV18	TRBD2	TRBJ2-7	TGTGCCAGCTCAGTACTAGCGGGTCCCTACGAGCAGTACTTC	CASSVLAGPYEQYF
NA	TRBV28	TRBD2	TRBJ2-7	TGTGCCAGCATCTATAGCGGGAGGGCCTACGAGCAGTACTTC	CASIYSGRAYEQYF
NA	TRBV28	NA	TRBJ1-2	TGTGCCAGCAGTTTGAGTTATGGCTACACCTTC	CASSLSYGYTF
NA	TRBV9	TRBD1	TRBJ1-2	TGTGCCAGCAACCGACAGGGCTCCTATGGCTACACCTTC	CASNRQGSYGYTF
NA	TRBV27	TRBD2	TRBJ2-5	TGTGCCAGCAGTTTATCCCCCACTAGCGGGATCAACCGGGTAGAGACCCAGTACTTC	CASSLSPTSGINRVETQYF
NA	TRBV5-1	NA	TRBJ1-4	TGCGCCAGCAGCTTCCAGGGGTGGGAAAAACTGTTTTTT	CASSFQGWEKLFF
NA	TRBV10-3	NA	TRBJ1-2	TGTGCCATCAGTGAGCCCCCCAGGCGGGGGCGGCCCTCCCATGGCTACACCTTC	CAISEPPRRGRPSHGYTF
NA	TRBV19	NA	TRBJ1-1	TGTGCCAGTAGTTTGAGGTGGGGGGGGAGCACTGAAGCTTTCTTT	CASSLRWGGSTEAFF
NA	TRBV7-3	TRBD1	TRBJ1-1	TGTGCCAGCAGCCCAGGGGGGTCTAGAAACACTGAAGCTTTCTTT	CASSPGGSRNTEAFF
NA	TRBV11-2	TRBD1	TRBJ2-1	TGTGCCAGCAGCCCAGACAGGGTACGGTGGAATGAGCAGTTCTTC	CASSPDRVRWNEQFF
NA	TRBV6-1	NA	TRBJ1-2	TGTGCCAGCAGTGCACCCGCCTACAACTATGGCTACACCTTC	CASSAPAYNYGYTF
NA	TRBV19	NA	TRBJ2-2	TGTGCCAGTAGTATTTTACAGGCGGACACCGGGGAGCTGTTTTTT	CASSILQADTGELFF
NA	TRBV7-2	TRBD2	TRBJ2-2	TGTGCCAGCAGCTTAATCCCGGGGGGCACCGGGGAGCTGTTTTTT	CASSLIPGGTGELFF
NA	TRBV2	NA	TRBJ2-1	TGTGCCAGCAACCGGGAGAGCAATGAGCAGTTCTTC	CASNRESNEQFF
NA	TRBV7-3	NA	TRBJ2-1	TGTGCCAGCAGTAAAGAACTGGCTAGCAATGAGCAGTTCTTC	CASSKELASNEQFF